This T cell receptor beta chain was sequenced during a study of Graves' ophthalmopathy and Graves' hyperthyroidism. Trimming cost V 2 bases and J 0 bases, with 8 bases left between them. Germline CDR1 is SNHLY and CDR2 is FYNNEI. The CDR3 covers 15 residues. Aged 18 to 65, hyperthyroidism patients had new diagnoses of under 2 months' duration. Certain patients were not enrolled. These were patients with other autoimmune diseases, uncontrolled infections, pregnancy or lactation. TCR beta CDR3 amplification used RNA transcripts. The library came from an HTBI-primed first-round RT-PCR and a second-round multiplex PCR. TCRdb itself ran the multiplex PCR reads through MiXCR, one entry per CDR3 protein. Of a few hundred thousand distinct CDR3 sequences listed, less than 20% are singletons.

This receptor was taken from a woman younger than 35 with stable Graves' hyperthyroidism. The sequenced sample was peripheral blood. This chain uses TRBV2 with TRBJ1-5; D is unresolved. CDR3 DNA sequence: TGTGCCAGCAGTGAAAGGGCCTATAGCAATCAGCCCCAGCATTTT. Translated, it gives CASSERAYSNQPQHF.